The sequence of this TCR beta chain was determined in a study of blood T cells in healthy people across ages (dated by TCRdb to 2013 to 2016). General notes on the study: In model experiments, template switching captured about one uniquely barcoded TCR beta cDNA molecule for every two T cells. To track age-related changes in TCR beta repertoire diversity, the study relied on deep sequencing normalized with unique cDNA molecular identifiers. The donors were divided into four age groups: young (average about 16 years), middle-aged (approximately 42), aged (under 70) and long-lived (roughly 82). Two additional independent replicas of 1 million unique cDNA reads from the same blood draw were analyzed for two donors (one aged 18 to 29 and one aged 80 or older).

Systemically healthy Caucasian individuals from Russia, approximately 39 in total and aged about 6 to 100 years, were included as donors. Each donor gave 9.5 to 10 milliliters of peripheral blood, drawn into EDTA-treated Vacutainer tubes. PBMCs were isolated by Ficoll-Paque density-gradient centrifugation, with at least 7 million obtained per sample. Trizol reagent was used to extract total RNA from the PBMCs, yielding at least 6 micrograms per sample. For every donor, flow cytometry on a PBMC aliquot measured the percentage of naive CD45RAhigh/CD27high T cells. Germline trimming: 3 bases from V, 2 bases from J; junction bases outside gene matches: 4. The germline V gene encodes CDR1 SGDLS and CDR2 YYNGEE. There are 15 amino acids in the CDR3, from cysteine to phenylalanine inclusive. Kept here is only the CDR3 DNA, which spans 45 bases and is read in frame from base 1. A word on this clonotype: The antigen it recognizes is unknown. Within one base of it there is no much larger clone, and no base qualities were kept.

Receptors were amplified or captured by 5' RACE. Sequencing took place on an Illumina HiSeq 2500. A second roughly 7 to 12 cycle PCR used a sample-barcoded 5' primer and a J-beta primer mix. A unique molecular identifier was introduced onto each TCR beta cDNA molecule by a template-switch 5' adaptor carrying 12 random nucleotides. At least 2.5 million CDR3-containing paired-end reads were obtained from each sample. All of the RNA was converted into first-strand cDNA using the Mint cDNA synthesis kit, with a TRBC-specific oligonucleotide serving as the primer. Following uracil-DNA glycosylase treatment, a first 18-cycle PCR with universal primers M1SS and BC2_uni_R was performed on all cDNA. In the source study's methods: For normalization, 1 million high-quality reads were randomly selected from each sample, with every read carrying a distinct molecular identifier. Instead of being binned into consensus sequences, reads with shared molecular identifiers were discarded. MiTCR, run with a Q25 quality threshold and the strictest error-elimination algorithm, handled CDR3 identification, clonotype clustering and error correction. A nonparametric unseen species model using Euler transformation provided a lower-bound estimate of total TCR beta diversity. In TCRdb, the public reads were trimmed at Q25 with fastp and aligned with MiXCR, with productive beta chains retained. Each entry merges the rows of one CDR3 protein and shows their most common DNA and genes. These V and J calls are TCRdb output, not the study's own analysis. The sample records more than 450,000 distinct CDR3 sequences, roughly a quarter of which are singletons. Approximately 3.3% of the sample comes from the top ten.

Overall study results and their limits: Estimates of total diversity based on one million sequenced T cells were considered lower bounds and underestimates. Observed TCR beta diversity per million T cells fell roughly linearly with age, and a significant reduction was already apparent by age approximately 40. Donor CMV infection status was unknown, potentially confounding age-related changes in expanded clonotypes. Since profiling was done on bulk unsorted PBMCs, naive and antigen-experienced compartments could not be conclusively compared. There was a strong correlation between observed TCR beta diversity and the percentage of naive T cells measured by flow cytometry. Compared with the aged group, the long-lived group had more naive CD4+ T cells, fewer expanded clones and increased TCR diversity, suggesting age selection.

These same data were also listed under a study on T cells of mothers and their children. According to the second study: Nine systemically healthy Caucasian individuals served as donors, namely three mothers together with their six children. cDNA synthesis consumed the entire amount of extracted RNA, loaded at around 1.5 ug RNA in each 15 ul reaction. In the second PCR, sample barcodes and 2-4 random nucleotides were introduced via the M1S primer. More than 8 million TCR beta CDR3 reads were obtained from each mother, and 2.5 million to 3 million reads were obtained from each child. TCR recombination output is similarly shaped by thymic selection in related and unrelated pairs, with a minor effect exerted by inherited differences. Normalized repertoire overlap in related mother-child pairs was always slightly higher than in unrelated mother-child pairs, but the difference was never significant. No persistent microchimeric T cell clones were detected, at a sensitivity of roughly 96 clones per million clonotypes. To look for features that set related mother-child pairs apart from unrelated individuals, the researchers ran deep NGS to compare the TCR beta repertoires of mothers and children. The mean age was roughly 44 +/- 4 years for the mothers and around 10 +/- 4 years for the children. After adapter ligation was performed with NEBNext reagents, the libraries were sequenced on an Illumina HiSeq 2000 with 100+100 nt paired-end reads. To prevent cross-contamination, the mother and child libraries were prepared one month apart and sequenced in separate runs. Each donor had between about 450,000 and 2,100,000 distinct TCR beta clonotypes identified. Naive TCR beta clonotypes were estimated from low-frequency clonotypes matched to each donor's FACS-determined naive share, without sorting.

This receptor was taken from a boy aged 2 to 10 in good health. Source material: blood. This chain is built from TRBV9 and TRBJ1-3, with 8 junctional bases fitting TRBD1. The DNA is TGTGCCAGCAGCGCCGACAGGGGACCTGGAAACACCATATATTTT. It codes for CASSADRGPGNTIYF.